The T cell receptor beta chain under discussion was sequenced for a study of T-cell reconstitution after alpha-beta-depleted transplantation in children (dated by TCRdb to about 2016). Study-wide context: Using TCR repertoire profiling, the study quantitatively followed how T-cell immune reconstitution unfolded in children after TCRalphabeta/CD19-depleted allogeneic hematopoietic cell transplantation. Findings and caveats that apply to the study as a whole: The frequencies of hyperexpanded clones fell over the following months, and after one year, T-cell counts and TCRbeta diversity were mostly attributed to newly produced T cells. In some patients, the high TCRbeta diversity seen at day 60 was put down to recipient T cells and intrathymic progenitors that had survived conditioning. The apparently early alphabetaT-cell count recovery about two months after transplant was reportedly dependent on only several hundred rapidly expanded clones derived from non-depleted graft cells.

With regard to this clonotype: Its antigen is still unknown. No qualities accompany the bases; no much larger clone lies one base away.

The library was made by PCR. The sequencer was an Illumina HiSeq 2500. TCR library preparation used molecular barcoding, with unique molecular identifiers applied to normalize quantification of the TCRbeta repertoire. TCRdb reanalyzed the raw reads on its own, using fastp at Q25 for trimming and MiXCR for clone calling, and kept in-frame beta chains. Every distinct CDR3 protein forms one entry, paired with its most common genes and DNA. Present in this sample are hundreds of thousands of distinct CDR3 sequences, 10% to 15% of which were seen just once. The ten largest clones capture approximately 2% of the sample. The CDR3 sequence holds 13 residues, the cysteine and phenylalanine included. CDR3 DNA is the only sequence kept; it has 39 bases, read in frame from the first base. V is cut by 6 bases and J by 4 bases, and the space between the germline ends is 12 bases. In the paper's terms, the treatment or condition label means: allogeneic hematopoietic cell transplantation with graft depleted of TCRalphabeta T cells and CD19 B cells. The children who served as transplant recipients had been given grafts of TCRalphabeta/CD19-depleted allogeneic hematopoietic cells.

The specimen was PBMCs, mostly from graft donor cells, collected 360 days after TCRalphabeta/CD19-depleted stem cell transplant. This receptor chain uses TRBV12-3 or TRBV12-4 and TRBJ2-5; possibly the D gene is TRBD2, per 6 matching bases. The clonotype comes from a male patient between 10 and 17 years old who had a stem cell transplant for acute myeloid leukemia, so the T cells may come from the graft donor. The CDR3 amino acid sequence is: CASSRLVIETQYF. In nucleotide form, the sequence is TGTGCCAGCAGCAGACTAGTTATAGAGACCCAGTACTTC.